These 27 T cell receptor beta chains were all obtained from the same sample, sequenced in a study of human T cells and chemical hapten exposure. TCRdb processed the RACE reads anew with MiXCR; each CDR3 protein has one entry. The sample contains around 99,000 distinct CDR3 sequences, 9% to 9.5% of which appear only once. Time point denoted: patch test 2, 6 weeks after DPC sensitization. Specified treatment: therapeutic diphenylcyclopropenone sensitization with weekly scalp DPC. The sample was whole blood, taken in connection with sensitization to the hapten diphenylcyclopropenone (DPC). These receptors originate from a woman in her thirties or forties with alopecia areata. Some clones in this sample may be carry-over from other donors' samples.

There are many counts of this clonotype. The J gene is TRBJ2-7, the V gene TRBV7-2; 7 nucleotides agree with TRBD1. CDR3 length equals 12 residues. Germline lookup yields CDR1 SGHTA and CDR2 FQGNSA. Unmatched junction bases numbered 3, after V lost 8 bases and J lost 2 bases. CDR3 in DNA: TGTGCCAGCGGGGGACAGCCCTACGAGCAGTACTTC. Translation: CASGGQPYEQYF.

This clonotype was observed at least ten times. The chain is built from TRBV12-3 or TRBV12-4 and TRBJ1-1, with no clear D. This CDR3 is built from 13 residues. V dropped 6 bases and J dropped 1 base, with 9 bases sitting between them. The DNA of the CDR3 is TGTGCCAGCAGCCTTCCACAGAACACTGAAGCTTTCTTT. This encodes CASSLPQNTEAFF.

In its sample, this clonotype was seen many times. The gene calls are TRBV6-5 and TRBJ1-2; perhaps TRBD1 as D (6 bases). V was shortened by 4 bases and J by 8 bases, with 14 bases between the two germline ends. CDR3 size: 13 residues. Germline V lookup: CDR1 MNHEY, CDR2 SVGAGI. CDR3 in DNA: TGTGCCAGCAGTTGGGACGGGACAATAGGCTACACCTTC. Its protein is CASSWDGTIGYTF.

This clonotype has ten or more counts. The V gene is TRBV12-3 or TRBV12-4, the J gene TRBJ2-1, with a tentative D call TRBD2 (7 bases). The CDR3 contains 15 residues. Trimming stripped 0 bases from V and 7 bases from J, with 13 bases between. Here the CDR3 DNA reads TGTGCCAGCAGTTTAGCGGGGGGGGCTAGTAATGAGCAGTTCTTC. Protein: CASSLAGGASNEQFF.

This chain connects TRBV11-2 to TRBJ1-4, with D tentatively TRBD1 (5 bases). The CDR3 has 15 residues. V was shortened by 1 base and J by 8 bases, with 14 bases between the two germline ends. The germline gives CDR1 SGHAT, CDR2 FQNNGV. The CDR3 here is CASSLVLGTGEKLFF. In DNA, the CDR3 is TGTGCCAGCAGCTTAGTACTGGGGACGGGGGAAAAACTGTTTTTT.

This clonotype was seen at least ten times. In DNA form, the CDR3 reads TGTGCCAGCAGCCCCTCCCCGGGACTAGCTTCAGGAGAGACCCAGTACTTC. It is translated as CASSPSPGLASGETQYF. V and J are TRBV3-2 and TRBJ2-5; TRBD2 reflects the table's D call only, with no check against the DNA. TRBV3-2 is a listed pseudogene. The CDR3 contains 17 residues.

The chain combines TRBV2 with TRBJ2-1; 14 bases are a match to TRBD2. The CDR3 totals 20 residues. Trimming cost V 9 bases and J 0 bases; bases outside gene matches: 16. CDR1 is SNHLY, CDR2 FYNNEI, per germline. Here the CDR3 reads CARAPLPGLAGAYSYNEQFF. The CDR3, as DNA: TGTGCCAGAGCGCCCCTACCGGGACTAGCGGGGGCGTACTCCTACAATGAGCAGTTCTTC.

In its sample, this clonotype was seen many times. The gene calls are TRBV20-1 and TRBJ2-7; 8 bases match TRBD1. The CDR3 is made up of 15 amino acids. Per the germline V gene, CDR1 is DFQATT and CDR2 is SNEGSKA (reference sequence). Trimming took 3 bases from V and 0 from J; bases not matched to a gene: 7. The CDR3 loop reads CSASWDRPLSYEQYF. The CDR3 bases are TGCAGTGCTAGTTGGGACAGGCCCCTCTCCTACGAGCAGTACTTC.

This clonotype has a handful of counts. J is TRBJ1-3 and V is TRBV6-5; perhaps TRBD1 as D (5 bases). This CDR3 has 12 residues. Trimming took 8 bases from V and 0 from J, leaving 5 bases between them. Germline loops: CDR1 MNHEY, CDR2 SVGAGI. The CDR3 spells CASQGSGNTIYF. The CDR3 DNA reads TGTGCCAGCCAGGGCTCTGGAAACACCATATATTTT.

The V call is TRBV18, the J call TRBJ2-7; no clear D. The germline gives CDR1 KGHSH, CDR2 LQKENI. V dropped 3 bases and J dropped 2 bases, with 14 bases sitting between them. The CDR3 has 15 amino acids. This CDR3 reads CASSPNQRITYEQYF. Here the CDR3 DNA reads TGTGCCAGCTCACCCAACCAACGGATCACCTACGAGCAGTACTTC.

In this sample, this clonotype turned up many times. CDR3 DNA sequence: TGCGCCAGCAGCCAAGGACTAGCGGGGGTTGAGCAGTTCTTC. Translated, it gives CASSQGLAGVEQFF. This chain joins TRBV4-1 and TRBJ2-1, with 12 positions matching TRBD2. V lost 1 base and J lost 9; bases outside the gene matches: 1. Germline V CDR1 and CDR2: MGHRA, YSYEKL. The CDR3 is made up of 14 amino acids.

This clonotype was seen repeatedly, ten times or more. The junction shows a germline mismatch at one end, possibly a read error. The chain carries TRBV7-7 and TRBJ1-1; 8 bases are shared with TRBD1. CDR3 length: 13 amino acids. Germline values: CDR1 SSHAT, CDR2 FNYEAQ (reference sequence). The CDR3: CASSADRGAEAFF. CDR3 coding DNA: TGTGCTAGCAGCGCCGACAGGGGAGCTGAAGCTTTCTTT.

This clonotype was recorded many times. CDR3 nucleotides: TGTGCCAGCAGCTCCCAGCCGGGACAGGGTCCCTACGAGCAGTACTTC. Its translation is CASSSQPGQGPYEQYF. The gene calls are TRBV4-2 and TRBJ2-7, with TRBD1 matching over 9 bases. The CDR3 sequence is 16 residues long. V shed 5 bases and J 2 bases; nucleotides not matched to a gene: 10. Germline CDR1 LGHNA, CDR2 YNFKEQ.

This clonotype was detected ten times or more. It is unclear where the CDR3 begins or ends on the DNA, so no DNA is shown, and the CDR3 is as TCRdb lists it. This chain joins TRBV20-1 and TRBJ2-3; TRBD1 reflects the table's D call only, with no check against the DNA. Germline V gives CDR1 DFQATT, CDR2 SNEGSKA (reference sequence). From its first to its last residue, the CDR3 has 22 amino acids. CDR3 residues: CSANSAGGYAVFWPRHPVTQYF.

This clonotype showed up just a few times. The rearrangement uses TRBV28 and TRBJ2-2; 7 nucleotides match TRBD1. J was trimmed by 3 bases and V by 2 bases; bases with no gene match: 6. The germline gives CDR1 MDHEN, CDR2 SYDVKM. The CDR3 is 16 residues long. The CDR3 DNA follows: TGTGCCAGCAGTTTACGCCGACAGGGCTACACCGGGGAGCTGTTTTTT. Translating it yields CASSLRRQGYTGELFF.

V gene TRBV20-1 combines with J gene TRBJ1-5; the D is unclear. From germline, CDR1 is DFQATT and CDR2 SNEGSKA (reference sequence). The ends were cut back, 5 bases at V and 0 bases at J, with 11 bases in the middle. The CDR3 has 14 residues. CDR3: CSAPWTNSNQPQHF. CDR3 bases: TGCAGTGCTCCGTGGACCAATAGCAATCAGCCCCAGCATTTT.

The V call is TRBV9, the J call TRBJ1-2; TRBD1 matches 9 bases. Germline CDR1 reads SGDLS; CDR2 reads YYNGEE. The CDR3 is 13 amino acids. V shed 5 bases and J 5 bases; nucleotides not matched to a gene: 4. The CDR3 coding sequence is TGTGCCAGCAGTGACAGGGGGACTTATGGCTACACCTTC. It encodes CASSDRGTYGYTF. The complete variable domain, with remaining parts taken from reference TRBV9 and TRBJ1-2, reads DSGVTQTPKHLITATGQRVTLRCSPRSGDLSVYWYQQSLDQGLQFLIQYYNGEERAKGNILERFSAQQFPDLHSELNLSSLELGDSALYFCASSDRGTYGYTFGSGTRLTVV.

In its sample, this clonotype was seen many times. The V call is TRBV6-2 or TRBV6-3, the J call TRBJ2-2; no clear D. Looked up from germline, CDR1 is MNHEY and CDR2 is SVGEGT. Trimming took off 4 bases at V and 3 bases at J, with 9 bases between the two ends. There are 14 residues in the CDR3. CDR3 in amino acids: CASSFFPYTGELFF. In DNA, the CDR3 is TGTGCCAGCAGTTTTTTTCCCTACACCGGGGAGCTGTTTTTT.

Of note for this clonotype: One base away lies a much larger clone, so this may be a sequencing read error. The genes are TRBV9 and TRBJ2-5; 7 bases are a match to TRBD2. The CDR3 spans 15 residues. CDR1 is SGDLS and CDR2 is YYNGEE in the germline V gene. In nucleotides, the CDR3 is TGTGCCAGCAGCGTGGGGCGGGAGCACCAAGAGACCCTGTACTTC. It yields the protein CASSVGREHQETLYF. Full variable domain (rest looked up from reference TRBV9 and TRBJ2-5): DSGVTQTPKHLITATGQRVTLRCSPRSGDLSVYWYQQSLDQGLQFLIQYYNGEERAKGNILERFSAQQFPDLHSELNLSSLELGDSALYFCASSVGREHQETLYFGPGTRLLVL.

At least ten counts were recorded for this clonotype. The chain couples TRBV2 to TRBJ1-1; no clear D gene. Trimming removed 4 bases at V and 5 bases at J, with 11 bases between. The CDR3 covers 13 residues. Germline assignment: CDR1 SNHLY and CDR2 FYNNEI. Here the CDR3 reads CASSVGRLTEAFF. The CDR3 DNA reads TGTGCCAGCAGTGTAGGCAGGCTTACTGAAGCTTTCTTT.

This clonotype was seen many times. The CDR3 is CASSPQAGDGGYTF. CDR3 sequence (DNA): TGTGCCAGCAGCCCCCAAGCCGGGGACGGTGGCTACACCTTC. This rearrangement joins TRBV3-1 to TRBJ1-2; a weak D match, TRBD1 (5 bases). The CDR3 consists of 14 residues. CDR1 and CDR2 from the germline V gene are LGHDT and YNNKEL (reference sequence). Trimming stripped 4 bases from V and 7 bases from J, with 16 bases between.

A note on this clonotype: A much larger clonotype is one base distant, so this may be a read error. The gene calls are TRBV2 and TRBJ1-5, with 8 bases identical to TRBD1. In germline, CDR1 is SNHLY, CDR2 FYNNEI. The CDR3 length is 14 residues. Trimming removed 5 bases from V and 2 bases from J; junction bases left unmatched: 2. The CDR3 here is CASSRTGRNQPQHF. CDR3 in DNA: TGTGCCAGCAGTCGGACAGGGCGCAATCAGCCCCAGCATTTT. The full variable domain, its missing parts supplied by reference TRBV2 and TRBJ1-5, is EPEVTQTPSHQVTQMGQEVILRCVPISNHLYFYWYRQILGQKVEFLVSFYNNEISEKSEIFDDQFSVERPDGSNFTLKIRSTKLEDSAMYFCASSRTGRNQPQHFGDGTRLSIL.

V and J are TRBV10-3 and TRBJ2-7, with a tentative D call TRBD1 (7 bases). Germline values: CDR1 ENHRY, CDR2 SYGVKD. V gave up 8 bases and J gave up 0 bases, with 14 bases separating them. The CDR3 covers 14 residues. In nucleotides, the CDR3 is TGTGCCATCGGAGGGACAGTAAGCTCCTACGAGCAGTACTTC. Translation: CAIGGTVSSYEQYF.

The sample holds a few counts of this clonotype. The V call is TRBV7-8, the J call TRBJ2-3; 12 positions match TRBD2. Per germline, CDR1 SGHVS and CDR2 FQNEAQ. This CDR3 contains 18 residues. V trimming: 1 base; J trimming: 5 bases; junction bases outside the gene matches: 10. CDR3 sequence: CASSLVSLAGGPEDTQYF. The DNA of the CDR3 is TGTGCCAGCAGCTTAGTTTCTCTAGCGGGGGGGCCGGAAGATACGCAGTATTTT.

This clonotype has a handful of counts. The chain links TRBV20-1 to TRBJ2-3, with TRBD2 identical over 8 bases. CDR3 length equals 15 residues. Germline assignment: CDR1 DFQATT and CDR2 SNEGSKA (reference sequence). The V and J ends lost 5 bases and 1 base, in that order; junction bases with no gene match: 8. The CDR3 DNA is TGCAGTGCTCCCGGGGGGGCCCTCGGCACAGATACGCAGTATTTT. It specifies CSAPGGALGTDTQYF.

This clonotype showed up just a few times. The V call is TRBV5-4, the J call TRBJ1-6; D call uncertain. There are 17 residues in the CDR3. Between the trimmed V and J ends, which lost 4 bases and 0 bases, there was a span of 14 bases. CDR1 SGHNT and CDR2 YYREEE come from the germline V gene (reference sequence). The CDR3 protein is CASSATAFDSYNSPLHF. For the CDR3, the DNA is TGTGCCAGCAGCGCTACAGCCTTTGACTCCTATAATTCACCCCTCCACTTT.

This clonotype was seen ten or more times. This sequence joins TRBV18 and TRBJ1-1; D gene uncertain. Germline V lookup: CDR1 KGHSH, CDR2 LQKENI. V gave up 2 bases and J gave up 1 base, with 5 bases separating them. This CDR3 is 13 amino acids long. CDR3 coding DNA: TGTGCCAGCTCACCATGGGGGAACACTGAAGCTTTCTTT. Translating gives CASSPWGNTEAFF. The full variable domain, with the rest looked up from reference TRBV18 and TRBJ1-1, is NAGVMQNPRHLVRRRGQEARLRCSPMKGHSHVYWYRQLPEEGLKFMVYLQKENIIDESGMPKERFSAEFPKEGPSILRIQQVVRGDSAAYFCASSPWGNTEAFFGQGTRLTVV.